Listed below are T cell receptor beta chains from one sample, sequenced in a study of PD-1 blockade in classical Hodgkin lymphoma. Measured with immunoSEQ multiplex PCR; TCRdb has only the in-frame clones, and not every one. The top ten clones hold 22% of a sample with 65,000 to 95,000 clones, around 86% of them seen once. The sample here was peripheral blood mononuclear cells (PBMCs), taken at baseline. The source is a human donor with classical Hodgkin lymphoma. The CDR3 runs from the conserved cysteine through the conserved F or W. A D gene is named only where the DNA matches it firmly. Expanded clones get a size class; other rows say once, few or many, or leave the size out.

D	V	size	J	DNA	CDR3
-	TRBV28	-	TRBJ2-6	TGTGCCACCGGAGGTCGTTCAGGGGCCAACGTCCTGACTTTC	CATGGRSGANVLTF
-	TRBV20-1	-	TRBJ1-5	TGCAGTGCTAGAGGGGGTCAGCCCCAGCATTTT	CSARGGQPQHF
-	TRBV7-8	-	TRBJ1-2	TGTGCCAGCAGCTTAGATACACGATGGGGAAACTATGGCTACACCTTC	CASSLDTRWGNYGYTF
TRBD1	TRBV19	-	TRBJ2-7	TGTGCCAGTAGTCCGCAGGGACAGGCTTACGAGCAGTACTTC	CASSPQGQAYEQYF
-	TRBV7-2	-	TRBJ1-4	TGTGCCAGCAGTTGGACGGGGGGGGATGAAAAACTGTTTTTT	CASSWTGGDEKLFF
-	TRBV9	-	TRBJ2-3	TGTGCCAGCAGCGTAGGAGAGGATGATACGCAGTATTTT	CASSVGEDDTQYF
TRBD1	TRBV28	-	TRBJ2-7	TGTGCCAGCAGTTCCCGGGACAGGTCCAACGAGCAGTACTTC	CASSSRDRSNEQYF
-	TRBV5-1	once	TRBJ2-7	TGCGCCAGCAGCGCGGGGACGGCATCCTACGAGCAGTACTTC	CASSAGTASYEQYF
-	TRBV5-1	-	TRBJ2-1	TGCGCCAGCAGCATCGAAGCTTTAGGGGGCAATGAGCAGTTCTTC	CASSIEALGGNEQFF
-	TRBV20-1	-	TRBJ1-5	TGCAGTGCTAGAGTCGGATCATCCCAGCATTTT	CSARVGSSQHF
-	TRBV18	-	TRBJ2-7	TGTGCCAGCTCACCACGATTGGACCGCTCCTACGAGCAGTACTTC	CASSPRLDRSYEQYF
-	TRBV5-4	-	TRBJ1-2	TGTGCCAGCAGCTTGGAGGTTACTAACTATGGCTACACCTTC	CASSLEVTNYGYTF
-	TRBV28	few	TRBJ1-2	TGTGCCAGCAGTTTATCGGGGTCGAGCGGCTACACCTTC	CASSLSGSSGYTF
-	TRBV4-3	-	TRBJ1-2	TGCGCCAGCAGCCTCACAGGGTACGGCTACACCTTC	CASSLTGYGYTF
-	TRBV6-5	-	TRBJ1-2	TGTGCCAGCGGGGCTTACTATGGCTACACCTTC	CASGAYYGYTF
TRBD1	TRBV19	-	TRBJ2-1	TGTGCCAGTAGTATCCCAGGGGGTTACAATGAGCAGTTCTTC	CASSIPGGYNEQFF
-	TRBV10-1	-	TRBJ1-2	TGCGCCAGCAGTGAGGGGCAGAACTATGGCTACACCTTC	CASSEGQNYGYTF
-	TRBV27	-	TRBJ2-3	TGTGCCAGCATAACATCCGGGAGCACAGATACGCAGTATTTT	CASITSGSTDTQYF
TRBD2	TRBV7-9	-	TRBJ2-7	TGTGCCAGCAGCTTTCAGACTAGCGGCTCCTACGAGCAGTACTTC	CASSFQTSGSYEQYF
TRBD2	TRBV6-5	-	TRBJ2-7	TGTGCCAGCACCCTGAGACGGGGAGGGTACGAGCAGTACTTC	CASTLRRGGYEQYF
-	TRBV5-4	-	TRBJ2-3	TGTGCCAGCCGAACCATGGGGGAAGGTACGCAGTATTTT	CASRTMGEGTQYF
-	TRBV19	-	TRBJ1-1	TGTGCCAGTAGTCCCTGGACACACCACCATATGAACACTGAAGCTTTCTTT	CASSPWTHHHMNTEAFF
-	TRBV5-5	-	TRBJ1-2	TGTGCCAGCAGTCGTGAACCGGGGCCCGATGGCTACACCTTC	CASSREPGPDGYTF
-	TRBV6-5	-	TRBJ1-1	TGTGCCAGCAGTTCTCCGGTCGGGGGAAGCACTGAAGCTTTCTTT	CASSSPVGGSTEAFF
-	TRBV5-4	-	TRBJ2-1	TGTGCCGCCCAGGGGGCTAGCGGTAATCCGAGCTCCTACAATGAGCAGTTCTTC	CAAQGASGNPSSYNEQFF
-	TRBV19	once	TRBJ1-1	TGTGCCAGTAGTATATTTGGTATGAACACTGAAGCTTTCTTT	CASSIFGMNTEAFF
TRBD1	TRBV12-5	-	TRBJ1-1	TGTGCTAGTGCCCAGGGGGGTTATATGAACACTGAAGCTTTCTTT	CASAQGGYMNTEAFF
-	TRBV9	-	TRBJ1-2	TGTGCCAGCAGCCCCAGTGCGGGGGGCGCCCATGGCTACACCTTC	CASSPSAGGAHGYTF
TRBD2	TRBV27	-	TRBJ2-3	TGTGCCAGCAGTTCACTACTAGCGGGAGCGCCGTTGTCTAGCACAGATACGCAGTATTTT	CASSSLLAGAPLSSTDTQYF
-	TRBV5-5	-	TRBJ2-7	TGTGCCAGCAGCTTGACAGGCGCCTACGAGCAGTACTTC	CASSLTGAYEQYF
-	TRBV2	many	TRBJ2-3	TGTGCCAGCATAGGGCTAGCGTCAGATACGCAGTATTTT	CASIGLASDTQYF
-	TRBV28	-	TRBJ1-5	TGTGCCAGCAGTTTGGTACGTCAGCCCCAGCATTTT	CASSLVRQPQHF
-	TRBV28	-	TRBJ2-2	TGTGCCAGCACCTTGCTGAACACCGGGGAGCTGTTTTTT	CASTLLNTGELFF
-	TRBV19	-	TRBJ2-7	TGTGCCAGTAGTAGGGAGAGCGGTACATCCTACGAGCAGTACTTC	CASSRESGTSYEQYF
-	TRBV5-1	-	TRBJ2-3	TGCGCCAGCAGCCCCGGGGCCAGAGATACGCAGTATTTT	CASSPGARDTQYF
-	TRBV28	-	TRBJ1-1	TGTGCCAGCAGTTTTCTCACAGGTCCCACCTCCACTGAAGCTTTCTTT	CASSFLTGPTSTEAFF
TRBD1	TRBV5-4	-	TRBJ2-1	TGTGCCAGCAGCTCGTACAGGGGCCCCACTGGGCAGTTCTTC	CASSSYRGPTGQFF
TRBD1	TRBV6-5	once	TRBJ2-1	TGTGCCAGCAGGGGTCGAGGGACAGGGTCCAATGAGCAGTTCTTC	CASRGRGTGSNEQFF
TRBD2	TRBV5-4	-	TRBJ2-1	TGTGCCAGCATAAATCAACTAGCGGGAGACCATGAGCAGTTCTTC	CASINQLAGDHEQFF
-	TRBV9	-	TRBJ2-1	TGTGCCAGCAGCGTAGATGGCAATGAGCAGTTCTTC	CASSVDGNEQFF
TRBD2	TRBV5-6	once	TRBJ2-5	TGTGCCAGCAGCTTAAAACTAGCGGGAGGGCCGGGGGAGACCCAGTACTTC	CASSLKLAGGPGETQYF
-	TRBV2	-	TRBJ1-1	TGTGCCAGCAGACGACTTGTAAGGAACACTGAAGCTTTCTTT	CASRRLVRNTEAFF
TRBD2	TRBV5-4	-	TRBJ2-7	TGTGCCAGCAGCTTGGCTCGCGGGAGTGGCTACGAGCAGTACTTC	CASSLARGSGYEQYF
-	TRBV2	-	TRBJ1-1	TGTGCCAGCAGTGGGGCAGGGAACACTGAAGCTTTCTTT	CASSGAGNTEAFF
TRBD2	TRBV9	-	TRBJ2-3	TGTGCCAGCAGCTCTCGGGAGGGTAGCACAGATACGCAGTATTTT	CASSSREGSTDTQYF
TRBD2	TRBV4-3	-	TRBJ2-7	TGCGCCAGCAGCCAAGATCCTTTAGCGGGAGGTACCTACGAGCAGTACTTC	CASSQDPLAGGTYEQYF
TRBD2	TRBV19	-	TRBJ2-3	TGTGCCAGTAGGTCCCCGGGAGGGCCGACAGATACGCAGTATTTT	CASRSPGGPTDTQYF
TRBD1	TRBV4-1	-	TRBJ1-1	TGCGCCAGCAGCCAAGCAGGGGGCATGAACACTGAAGCTTTCTTT	CASSQAGGMNTEAFF
-	TRBV5-6	-	TRBJ1-1	TGTGCCAGCAGCTGGGGGACACGGAACACTGAAGCTTTCTTT	CASSWGTRNTEAFF
-	TRBV18	-	TRBJ1-1	TGTGCCAGCTCACTATACACCCGTTCGGGAGTGGGGAACACTGAAGCTTTCTTT	CASSLYTRSGVGNTEAFF
-	TRBV7-2	-	TRBJ2-7	TGTGCCAGCAGCTCCGGGACGGTCTCCTACGAGCAGTACTTC	CASSSGTVSYEQYF
TRBD1	TRBV6-6	few	TRBJ1-4	TGTGCCAGCAGTTACGGGTGGACAGGGGGTGAAAAACTGTTTTTT	CASSYGWTGGEKLFF
-	TRBV27	-	TRBJ1-1	TGTGCCAGCAAAATAGGGAACACTGAAGCTTTCTTT	CASKIGNTEAFF
-	TRBV5-4	once	TRBJ2-5	TGTGCCAGCAGCTTGGACAGCTACATGTGGGAGACCCAGTACTTC	CASSLDSYMWETQYF
-	TRBV4-3	-	TRBJ1-2	TGCGCCAGCAGCCAAGATGGTGGCTACACCTTC	CASSQDGGYTF
-	TRBV10-3	-	TRBJ1-2	TGTGCCATCAGTGAGTCAGCAGGGTCTGGCTACACCTTC	CAISESAGSGYTF
-	TRBV4-2	-	TRBJ2-5	TGTGCCAGCAGCCAAACGGCGGGTGGAGAGACCCAGTACTTC	CASSQTAGGETQYF
-	TRBV6-5	once	TRBJ2-6	TGTGCCAGCAGTTATAACTCTGGGGCCAACGTCCTGACTTTC	CASSYNSGANVLTF
-	TRBV14	-	TRBJ1-2	TGTGCCAGCAGCCAAGATCCGGGGGCCCTGGGCTATGGCTACACCTTC	CASSQDPGALGYGYTF